This entry lists 20 T cell receptor beta chains sequenced from one sample in a study of blood T cells in healthy people across ages. Next came a second PCR, run for about 7 to 11 cycles, which used a sample-barcoded 5' primer along with a J-beta primer mix. Using its own MiXCR run on the 5' RACE reads, TCRdb lists one record per CDR3 protein. Of about a million distinct CDR3 sequences listed, about 51% are singletons. Material for sequencing was blood. The origin of the receptors is a woman aged 60-75 years in good health.

The chain combines TRBV29-1 with TRBJ2-7; 8 nucleotides line up with TRBD1. This CDR3 region has 15 residues. Trimming at V came to 0 bases and at J to 3 bases, leaving 7 bases not matched to a gene. Germline CDR1 is SQVTM and CDR2 is ANQGSEA. The DNA for the CDR3 is TGCAGCGTTGAAGATCCCGGGACAGGACACTACGAGCAGTACTTC. Amino acid sequence: CSVEDPGTGHYEQYF.

This sequence joins TRBV28 and TRBJ2-3; D gene uncertain. The CDR3 runs to 17 residues. The germline CDR1 and CDR2 sequences are MDHEN and SYDVKM. V was shortened by 6 bases and J by 2 bases, with 21 bases between the two germline ends. Here the CDR3 reads CASSPLGNQQTTDTQYF. The CDR3 DNA sequence: TGTGCCAGCAGCCCCCTCGGAAACCAACAAACCACAGATACGCAGTATTTT.

This clonotype was counted a single time. The rearrangement joins TRBV20-1 to TRBJ2-1; 10 positions agree with TRBD2. Per germline, CDR1 DFQATT and CDR2 SNEGSKA (reference sequence). Germline trimming cut 0 bases from V and 10 bases from J; bases unmatched to any gene: 6. The CDR3 has 14 amino acids. CDR3: CSARDSGRVHEQFF. CDR3 coding DNA: TGCAGTGCTAGAGACAGCGGGAGGGTCCACGAGCAGTTCTTC.

On this clonotype itself: A much larger clone differs from this one at a single base, so this may be a read error. The chain joins TRBV14 to TRBJ2-5; 10 positions agree with TRBD2. The assigned J gene may be wrong: the sequence end matches TRBJ2-1 better. CDR3 length equals 17 residues. The germline CDR1 and CDR2 sequences are SGHDN and FVKESK. The CDR3 DNA follows: TGTGCCAGCAGCCAAGAATTGGGAGCGGGAGGGCGAGAGACCCAGTTCTTC. Translating it yields CASSQELGAGGRETQFF.

This chain joins TRBV7-9 and TRBJ2-1, with 7 bases fitting TRBD2. This CDR3 spans 14 amino acids. CDR1 SEHNR and CDR2 FQNEAQ come from the germline V gene (reference sequence). Losses at the gene ends were 2 bases for V and 5 bases for J; bases not matched to a gene: 3. The DNA for the CDR3 is TGTGCCAGCAGCTTACTAGCGGAGAACAATGAGCAGTTCTTC. Its translation is CASSLLAENNEQFF.

This clonotype has just a few counts. The rearrangement joins TRBV2 to TRBJ2-5, with 8 nucleotides matching TRBD2. Germline assignment: CDR1 SNHLY and CDR2 FYNNEI. This CDR3 spans 14 amino acids. V shed 0 bases and J 3 bases; nucleotides not matched to a gene: 0. CDR3 loop: CASSEALAEETQYF. The CDR3 DNA sequence: TGTGCCAGCAGTGAAGCACTAGCGGAAGAGACCCAGTACTTC.

The chain recombines TRBV12-3 or TRBV12-4 with TRBJ2-7; 7 bases match TRBD2. The DNA end is a closer match to TRBJ2-1, so the J assignment may be wrong. The CDR3 sequence is 15 residues long. CDR3 coding DNA: TGTGCCAGCAGATCCGGGACTAAGACTATCTATGAGCAGTTCTTC. This encodes CASRSGTKTIYEQFF.

This clonotype was detected only once. The junction departs from the called germline gene at one end, perhaps through a read error. The V gene is TRBV18, the J gene TRBJ2-3, with D tentatively TRBD1 (6 bases). Looked up from germline, CDR1 is KGHSH and CDR2 is LQKENI. The CDR3 is made up of 13 amino acids. The CDR3 coding sequence is TGTGTCAGCTCCCGGACAGGCACAGATACGCAGTATTTT. Protein: CVSSRTGTDTQYF.

With respect to this clonotype: Germline and junction disagree at one end, which may indicate a read error. This chain links TRBV5-1 with TRBJ2-1; D gene uncertain. CDR1 and CDR2 (germline): SGHRS, YFSETQ. There are 15 residues in the CDR3. The CDR3 DNA is TGCGCCAGCAGCCCCCGGCAAAGCTCCTACAATGAGCGGTTCTTC. Its protein is CASSPRQSSYNERFF.

J is TRBJ2-7 and V is TRBV29-1; 9 bases agree with TRBD1. Germline loops: CDR1 SQVTM, CDR2 ANQGSEA. V lost 6 bases, J lost 2 bases, and 11 bases stayed unmatched. This CDR3 has 15 amino acids. CDR3 region: CSVEIQGAVAYEQYF. Written as DNA, the CDR3 is TGCAGCGTAGAAATACAGGGGGCGGTAGCCTACGAGCAGTACTTC.

This clonotype showed up just once. The rearrangement uses TRBV7-3 and TRBJ2-7; 10 nucleotides agree with TRBD1. The CDR3 is made up of 14 amino acids. Germline trimming cut 5 bases from V and 5 bases from J; bases unmatched to any gene: 6. The germline V gene encodes CDR1 SGHTA and CDR2 FQGTGA. The CDR3 sequence is CASSPTGGSDEQYF. The CDR3 DNA reads as TGTGCCAGCAGCCCGACAGGGGGCAGCGACGAGCAGTACTTC.

The genes are TRBV7-2 and TRBJ2-4; either TRBD1 or TRBD2 may supply D (6 bases each). This CDR3 contains 15 residues. Germline values: CDR1 SGHTA, CDR2 FQGNSA. The germline V and J ends were trimmed by 3 bases and 13 bases, with 22 bases remaining between them. The CDR3 nucleotides read TGTGCCAGCAGCTTTAGCGGACAGCCTAGGGATGAGCAGTACTTC. Its protein is CASSFSGQPRDEQYF. Filled out from reference TRBV7-2 and TRBJ2-4, the complete variable domain reads GAGVSQSPSNKVTEKGKDVELRCDPISGHTALYWYRQSLGQGLEFLIYFQGNSAPDKSGLPSDRFSAERTGGSVSTLTIQRTQQEDSAVYLCASSFSGQPRDEQYFGAGTRLSVL.

The rearrangement links TRBV20-1 to TRBJ2-5; TRBD1 is a possible D gene (6 bases). Trimming shortened V by 6 bases and J by 1 base, and 18 bases separated the two germline ends. Germline V gene lookup returns CDR1 DFQATT and CDR2 SNEGSKA (reference sequence). There are 15 residues in the CDR3. The CDR3 DNA is TGCAGTGCCCCCCTACCCGACAGGTTCCAAGAGACCCAGTACTTC. As protein: CSAPLPDRFQETQYF.

Notes on this clonotype: One end of the junction varies from germline; a read error may be responsible. V usage is TRBV4-3 and J usage is TRBJ2-7, with a weak D call TRBD2 (5 bases). Germline CDR1 is LGHNA and CDR2 is YSLEER. The CDR3 is made up of 17 amino acids. CDR3 sequence: CAGSQKNWYDGVYEQYF. CDR3 DNA: TGCGCCGGCAGCCAAAAAAACTGGTACGACGGGGTCTACGAGCAGTACTTC.

The V call is TRBV7-9, the J call TRBJ2-7; no definite D call. The CDR3 covers 15 residues. Trimming removed 5 bases at V and 4 bases at J, with 18 bases between. Germline V lookup: CDR1 SEHNR, CDR2 FQNEAQ (reference sequence). In DNA, the CDR3 is TGTGCCAGCAGCGTACGCGCGGCCTTGGGATACGAGCAGTACTTC. Its translation: CASSVRAALGYEQYF.

This clonotype was detected only a few times. V and J are TRBV7-2 and TRBJ2-1; the D gene is possibly TRBD1 (5 bases). CDR3 size: 15 residues. The V end was cut by 0 bases, the J end by 1 base, with 7 bases between. Germline assignment: CDR1 SGHTA and CDR2 FQGNSA. Here the CDR3 DNA reads TGTGCCAGCAGCTTAGCACCAGGGTCCTACAATGAGCAGTTCTTC. It codes for CASSLAPGSYNEQFF.

This chain joins TRBV7-8 and TRBJ2-3, with unresolved D. This CDR3 comprises 15 residues. V lost 5 bases and J lost 2, with 14 bases in between. Germline lookup yields CDR1 SGHVS and CDR2 FQNEAQ. CDR3 loop: CASSPALGFTDTQYF. The CDR3 nucleotides read TGTGCCAGCAGCCCAGCTCTAGGATTCACAGATACGCAGTATTTT.

A note on this clonotype: The junction shows a germline mismatch at one end, possibly a read error. The V and J genes are TRBV9 and TRBJ2-5; no firm D call. The length of the CDR3 is 15 residues. Germline V CDR1 and CDR2: SGDLS, YYNGEE. As DNA, the CDR3 is TGTGCCTGCAGCGTATTTGGGCAAAAGCAAGAGACCCAGTACTTC. Its translation: CACSVFGQKQETQYF.

The chain uses TRBV7-2 and TRBJ2-3, with TRBD1 as a possible D gene (5 bases). Trimming removed 5 bases from V and 4 bases from J, with 13 bases in between. This CDR3 spans 14 amino acids. Germline-derived CDR1 and CDR2 are SGHTA and FQGNSA. CDR3 nucleotide sequence: TGTGCCAGCAGCATTCAAGGGGAATCAGATACGCAGTATTTT. This encodes CASSIQGESDTQYF.

The rearrangement joins TRBV11-2 to TRBJ1-2, with D unclear. The ends were cut back, 0 bases at V and 9 bases at J, with 14 bases in the middle. Germline loops: CDR1 SGHAT, CDR2 FQNNGV. The length of the CDR3 is 14 residues. CDR3: CASSLDLTATSYTF. CDR3 coding DNA: TGTGCCAGCAGCTTAGATCTCACAGCCACTAGCTACACCTTC. The full variable domain, completed using reference TRBV11-2 and TRBJ1-2, is EAGVAQSPRYKIIEKRQSVAFWCNPISGHATLYWYQQILGQGPKLLIQFQNNGVVDDSQLPKDRFSAERLKGVDSTLKIQPAKLEDSAVYLCASSLDLTATSYTFGSGTRLTVV.